The rows below give T cell receptor beta chains drawn from one sample of a study of blood T cell repertoires in COVID-19. TCRdb's copy holds only in-frame clones and misses some; the assay was immunoSEQ multiplex PCR. The sample carries more than 200,000 clones, about nine tenths recorded once. Sample: peripheral blood. These receptors were taken from a man in his forties with acute or convalescent COVID-19. The CDR3 runs from the conserved cysteine through the conserved F or W. D genes are given only for firm matches. Expanded clones are given a class, and other clones once, few, many or no size at all.

v_gene,j_gene,d_gene,abundance,CDR3nt,CDR3aa
TRBV9,TRBJ2-7,TRBD1,-,TGTGCCAGCAGCGTAGGGGACAGGGGATACGAGCAGTACTTC,CASSVGDRGYEQYF
TRBV2,TRBJ1-4,-,once,TGTGCCAGCAACACCGATGACACGGTAGGAGAAAAACTGTTTTTT,CASNTDDTVGEKLFF
TRBV5-1,TRBJ2-2,TRBD1,once,TGCGCCAGCAGCCCTTATAGACAGGGCAACACCGGGGAGCTGTTTTTT,CASSPYRQGNTGELFF
TRBV5-6,TRBJ1-4,-,-,TGTGCCAGCAGCGCTGTTTCCCTCGACAATTCTAATGAAAAACTGTTTTTT,CASSAVSLDNSNEKLFF
TRBV28,TRBJ1-6,-,-,TGTGCCAGCAGTTTATTCATGAGGGATTCACCCCTCCACTTT,CASSLFMRDSPLHF
TRBV6-1,TRBJ2-5,-,-,TGTGCCAGCAGTGAAGACAGGGCCCAAGAGACCCAGTACTTC,CASSEDRAQETQYF
TRBV4-2,TRBJ1-4,-,few,TGTGCCAGCGGACATAGGGGTGAAAAACTGTTTTTT,CASGHRGEKLFF
TRBV4-1,TRBJ1-1,TRBD1,-,TGCGCCAGCAGCCAAAGAGGGGGCTTCTTGAACACTGAAGCTTTCTTT,CASSQRGGFLNTEAFF
TRBV2,TRBJ2-3,TRBD1,once,TGTGCCAGCAGTAGGGACAGGGGTGGCGATACGCAGTATTTT,CASSRDRGGDTQYF
TRBV5-1,TRBJ2-3,TRBD2,once,TGCGCCAGCAGCTTGGTTTTGGCTAGCGGGGGCTTCACAGATACGCAGTATTTT,CASSLVLASGGFTDTQYF
TRBV5-1,TRBJ2-1,TRBD1,-,TGCGCCAGCAGCCGGGGACAGGGAGCCCCGGTCAATGAGCAGTTCTTC,CASSRGQGAPVNEQFF
TRBV14,TRBJ2-4,-,-,TGTGCCAGCAGCCAATGGACAAAGGACGACATTCAGTACTTC,CASSQWTKDDIQYF
TRBV28,TRBJ1-6,-,few,TGTGCCAGCAGTTCTCCGGGACAAAGGCGGAATTCACCCCTCCACTTT,CASSSPGQRRNSPLHF
TRBV19,TRBJ2-1,TRBD2,-,TGTGCCAGTAGTAGACGGACTAGCGGTGACAATGAGCAGTTCTTC,CASSRRTSGDNEQFF
TRBV29-1,TRBJ1-1,TRBD1,-,TGCAGCGTTGAAAAACAGGGGTTTAGCGGCACTGAAGCTTTCTTT,CSVEKQGFSGTEAFF
TRBV27,TRBJ1-1,TRBD1,-,TGTGCCAGCTACAGGGGCGAGAACACTGAAGCTTTCTTT,CASYRGENTEAFF
TRBV7-3,TRBJ2-1,TRBD2,-,TGTGCCAGCAGCCGTCTGGGGCTAGCGGGAGTGTATGAGCAGTTCTTC,CASSRLGLAGVYEQFF
TRBV7-8,TRBJ2-2,TRBD1,-,TGTGCCAGCTTAGTGAAAACGGGACAGGGGATCATTTTGGGCACCGGGGAGCTGTTTTTT,CASLVKTGQGIILGTGELFF
TRBV16,TRBJ1-2,-,-,TGTGCCAGCAGCCAATCTCCACAGGGTGGAAACACCTTC,CASSQSPQGGNTF
TRBV10-2,TRBJ1-4,-,-,TGCGCCAGCAGCCGCGGGAGCGCCCAAGGGGAAAAACTGTTTTTT,CASSRGSAQGEKLFF
TRBV13,TRBJ2-3,TRBD2,-,TGTGCCAGCAGCTTTGGACTAGCTCTTCCATCGGATACGCAGTATTTT,CASSFGLALPSDTQYF
TRBV21-1,TRBJ2-7,-,-,TGTGCCAGCAGCACCTTAGCGGGAGGGGACCACGAGCAGTACTTC,CASSTLAGGDHEQYF
TRBV7-9,TRBJ1-4,-,once,TGTGCCAGCAGCTTTCGGGGGGCATCGGATGAAAAACTGTTTTTT,CASSFRGASDEKLFF
TRBV28,TRBJ1-2,-,-,TGTGCCAGCAGTTTAAGGGGATGGAAAGGCTACACCTTC,CASSLRGWKGYTF
TRBV5-5,TRBJ2-5,TRBD2,-,TGTGCCAGCAGCTTCCGGACTAGCCAAGAGACCCAGTACTTC,CASSFRTSQETQYF
TRBV14,TRBJ2-1,-,-,TGTGCCAGCAGCCCTCGACAGGCGCGGCAATGGGAGCAGTTCTTC,CASSPRQARQWEQFF
TRBV28,TRBJ2-7,-,-,TGTGCCAGCAGTCCACGGTACTACGAGCAGTACTTC,CASSPRYYEQYF
TRBV24-1,TRBJ2-7,TRBD1,few,TGTGCCACCAGTGAGACCGGGACAGGGGACTACGAGCAGTACTTC,CATSETGTGDYEQYF
TRBV7-3,TRBJ2-1,TRBD2,once,TGTGCCAGCGGGCTAGCGGGGGAAGGGCAGTTCTTC,CASGLAGEGQFF
TRBV2,TRBJ1-2,TRBD1,-,TGTGCCAGCAGTGAACCCGGGACAGGGCTATATGGCTACACCTTC,CASSEPGTGLYGYTF
TRBV13,TRBJ2-7,TRBD1,-,TGTGCCAGCAGCACCCGGGGACAGGGGAGGTACGAGCAGTACTTC,CASSTRGQGRYEQYF
TRBV7-2,TRBJ2-3,TRBD2,-,TGTGCCAGCAGCCGGACTAGGGTAGATACGCAGTATTTT,CASSRTRVDTQYF
TRBV3-1/TRBV3-2,TRBJ2-2,-,-,TGTGCCAGCAGCCAATATCGTCAGGGTAACACCGGGGAGCTGTTTTTT,CASSQYRQGNTGELFF
TRBV30,TRBJ2-5,TRBD1,-,TGTGCCTGGAGTGGGGGACAGGGCGGCCAAGAGACCCAGTACTTC,CAWSGGQGGQETQYF
TRBV30,TRBJ1-1,-,-,TGTGCCTGGAGTCGACAGCTGAACACTGAAGCTTTCTTT,CAWSRQLNTEAFF
TRBV5-1,TRBJ2-2,TRBD2,-,TGCGCCAGCAGCTTGGCACTAGCGGGGACCGGGGAGCTGTTTTTT,CASSLALAGTGELFF
TRBV11-2,TRBJ2-2,-,-,TGTGCCAGCAGCTTTGGCGGAGGCACCGGGGAGCTGTTTTTT,CASSFGGGTGELFF
TRBV27,TRBJ1-2,-,-,TGTGCCAGCCAGGGCCGATTGGGGTATGGCTACACCTTC,CASQGRLGYGYTF
TRBV7-2,TRBJ2-7,TRBD2,-,TGTGCCAGCAGCTTAAATGCGGGAGTGTACGAGCAGTACTTC,CASSLNAGVYEQYF
TRBV7-9,TRBJ2-2,TRBD2,-,TGTGCCAGCAGCCCTACTAGCGGGATCGGCACCGGGGAGCTGTTTTTT,CASSPTSGIGTGELFF
TRBV10-3,TRBJ2-7,TRBD2,few,TGTGCCATCAGTGAGTCTATTAAACTAGCGGGAGGCTCCTACGAGCAGTACTTC,CAISESIKLAGGSYEQYF